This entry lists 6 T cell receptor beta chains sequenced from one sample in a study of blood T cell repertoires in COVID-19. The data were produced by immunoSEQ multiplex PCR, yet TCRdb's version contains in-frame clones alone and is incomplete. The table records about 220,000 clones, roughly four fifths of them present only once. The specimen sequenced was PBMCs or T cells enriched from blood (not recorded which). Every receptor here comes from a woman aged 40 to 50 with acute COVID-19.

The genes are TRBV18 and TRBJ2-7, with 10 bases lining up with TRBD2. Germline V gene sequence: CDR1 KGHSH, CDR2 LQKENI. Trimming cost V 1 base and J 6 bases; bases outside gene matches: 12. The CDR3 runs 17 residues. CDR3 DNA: TGTGCCAGCTCACCACTTGAAATAGCGGGAGGTCTGGGCGAGCAGTACTTC. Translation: CASSPLEIAGGLGEQYF.

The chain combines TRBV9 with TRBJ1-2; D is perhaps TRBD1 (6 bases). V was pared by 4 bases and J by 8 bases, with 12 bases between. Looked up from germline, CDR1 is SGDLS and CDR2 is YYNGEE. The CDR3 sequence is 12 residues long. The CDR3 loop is CASSPGGGGYTF. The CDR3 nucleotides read TGTGCCAGCAGCCCCGGGGGGGGCGGCTACACCTTC.

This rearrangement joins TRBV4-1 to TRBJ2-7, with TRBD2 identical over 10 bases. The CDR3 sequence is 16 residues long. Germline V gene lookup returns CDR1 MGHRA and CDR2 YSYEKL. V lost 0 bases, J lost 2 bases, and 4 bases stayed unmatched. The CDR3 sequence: CASSQDSLAGAYEQYF. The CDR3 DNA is TGCGCCAGCAGCCAAGATTCCCTAGCGGGAGCCTACGAGCAGTACTTC.

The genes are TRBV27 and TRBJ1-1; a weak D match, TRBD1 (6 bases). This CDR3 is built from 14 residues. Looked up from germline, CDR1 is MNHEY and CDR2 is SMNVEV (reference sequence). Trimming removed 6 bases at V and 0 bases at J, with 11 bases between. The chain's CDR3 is CASRWTAMNTEAFF. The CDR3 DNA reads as TGTGCCAGCAGATGGACAGCAATGAACACTGAAGCTTTCTTT.

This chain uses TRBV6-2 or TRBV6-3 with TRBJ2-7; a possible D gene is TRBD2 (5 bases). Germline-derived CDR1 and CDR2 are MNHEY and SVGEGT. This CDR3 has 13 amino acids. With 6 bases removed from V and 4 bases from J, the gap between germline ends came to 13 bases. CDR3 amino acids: CASSSVRGYEQYF. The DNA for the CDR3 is TGTGCCAGCAGCTCCGTCCGGGGTTACGAGCAGTACTTC.

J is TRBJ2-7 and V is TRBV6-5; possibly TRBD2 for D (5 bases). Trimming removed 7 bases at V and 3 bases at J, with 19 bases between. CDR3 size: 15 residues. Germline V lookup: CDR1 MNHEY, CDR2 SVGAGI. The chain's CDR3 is CASTRDFSAGYEQYF. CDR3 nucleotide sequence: TGTGCCAGCACTCGCGACTTTAGCGCCGGCTACGAGCAGTACTTC.